Presented here are 11 T cell receptor beta chains from one specimen sequenced in a study of blood T cell repertoires in COVID-19. Data came from immunoSEQ multiplex PCR; TCRdb stores just in-frame clones and leaves some out. In the table there are roughly 140,000 clones, 90% of which are singletons. What was sequenced was peripheral blood. The receptors here all came from a woman of 80 years or more with acute or convalescent COVID-19.

The rearrangement uses TRBV5-1 and TRBJ1-5; possible D gene TRBD1, 6 bases. CDR1 and CDR2 (germline): SGHRS, YFSETQ. The CDR3 length is 14 residues. V was cut by 2 bases and J by 8 bases, with 14 bases left in between. CDR3 protein: CASSLQGGGEPQHF. The CDR3 nucleotides are TGCGCCAGCAGCTTACAGGGTGGTGGAGAGCCCCAGCATTTT.

The chain carries TRBV2 and TRBJ1-4; 9 bases match TRBD1. V trimming: 6 bases; J trimming: 6 bases; junction bases outside the gene matches: 5. Germline CDR1 SNHLY, CDR2 FYNNEI. The CDR3 runs to 14 residues. As DNA, the CDR3 is TGTGCCAGCAGGAAGGACAGGGGCGATGAAAAACTGTTTTTT. Translation gives CASRKDRGDEKLFF.

The rearrangement links TRBV2 to TRBJ2-7, with 7 bases fitting TRBD2. With 10 bases clipped from V and 3 bases from J, the junction kept 6 bases outside the gene matches. Germline assignment: CDR1 SNHLY and CDR2 FYNNEI. The CDR3 is made up of 12 amino acids. The CDR3, as DNA: TGTGCCACCGAACTAGCGAACTACGAGCAGTACTTC. Residues: CATELANYEQYF.

The V and J genes are TRBV7-9 and TRBJ1-1, with D possibly TRBD1 on 5 matching bases. Deletions cut 2 bases from V and 6 bases from J, with 16 bases between. The CDR3 loop spans 15 amino acids. Germline V gene sequence: CDR1 SEHNR, CDR2 FQNEAQ (reference sequence). CDR3 amino acids: CASSLQGQVSSEAFF. The DNA for the CDR3 is TGTGCCAGCAGCTTACAGGGCCAAGTGTCTTCTGAAGCTTTCTTT. Full variable domain (rest looked up from reference TRBV7-9 and TRBJ1-1): DTGVSQNPRHKITKRGQNVTFRCDPISEHNRLYWYRQTLGQGPEFLTYFQNEAQLEKSRLLSDRFSAERPKGSFSTLEIQRTEQGDSAMYLCASSLQGQVSSEAFFGQGTRLTVV.

V and J are TRBV5-1 and TRBJ1-1; no clear D. From germline, CDR1 is SGHRS and CDR2 YFSETQ. V was cut by 5 bases and J by 1 base, with 15 bases left in between. The CDR3 has 15 residues. The CDR3 reads CASSLHLSGNTEAFF. CDR3 coding DNA: TGCGCCAGCAGTTTACACCTGTCGGGGAACACTGAAGCTTTCTTT.

The CDR3 DNA is TGTGCCACCAGTGGGGGACAGGGGGCGAACACCGGGGAGCTGTTTTTT. Translating it yields CATSGGQGANTGELFF. The V gene is TRBV24-1, the J gene TRBJ2-2, with 11 nucleotides matching TRBD1. J was trimmed by 0 bases and V by 5 bases; bases with no gene match: 1. Germline V gene lookup returns CDR1 KGHDR and CDR2 SFDVKD. The CDR3 is made up of 16 amino acids.

This clone was seen a handful of times. The chain uses TRBV4-3 and TRBJ1-6; D is possibly TRBD1 (6 bases). This CDR3 has 16 residues. Germline CDR1 is LGHNA and CDR2 is YSLEER. Between the trimmed V and J ends, which lost 6 bases and 7 bases, there was a span of 19 bases. The CDR3 coding sequence is TGCGCCAGCAGTCGAGGCTCCGGGACAATGAATTCACCCCTCCACTTT. Residues: CASSRGSGTMNSPLHF.

This clone was found once. This CDR3 reads CASSYSGGTYEQYF. Written as DNA, the CDR3 is TGTGCCAGCAGTTACTCCGGGGGGACCTACGAGCAGTACTTC. V is TRBV6-5 and J is TRBJ2-7, with 7 bases lining up with TRBD2. The CDR3 loop spans 14 amino acids. Unmatched junction bases numbered 1, after V lost 0 bases and J lost 2 bases. The germline gives CDR1 MNHEY, CDR2 SVGAGI.

This clone was observed a handful of times. The chain joins TRBV2 to TRBJ1-1; 7 positions match TRBD1. Germline-derived CDR1 and CDR2 are SNHLY and FYNNEI. The CDR3 has 12 amino acids. V lost 7 bases, J lost 8 bases, and 7 bases stayed unmatched. CDR3 in DNA: TGTGCCAGCAATCAGGGGGTCGCGGAAGCTTTCTTT. It encodes CASNQGVAEAFF. Using reference TRBV2 and TRBJ1-1 for the parts outside the CDR3, the full variable domain is EPEVTQTPSHQVTQMGQEVILRCVPISNHLYFYWYRQILGQKVEFLVSFYNNEISEKSEIFDDQFSVERPDGSNFTLKIRSTKLEDSAMYFCASNQGVAEAFFGQGTRLTVV.

This rearrangement joins TRBV30 to TRBJ1-4, with D perhaps matching TRBD1 (6 bases). The CDR3 has 12 residues. Trimming cost V 3 bases and J 13 bases, with 15 bases left between them. Germline-derived CDR1 and CDR2 are GTSNPN and SVGIG (reference sequence). The CDR3 loop is CAWSAGGGGLFF. CDR3 nucleotide sequence: TGTGCCTGGAGCGCGGGGGGAGGGGGACTGTTTTTT. The whole variable domain, filled in from reference TRBV30 and TRBJ1-4, reads SQTIHQWPATLVQPVGSPLSLECTVEGTSNPNLYWYRQAAGRGLQLLFYSVGIGQISSEVPQNLSASRPQDRQFILSSKKLLLSDSGFYLCAWSAGGGGLFFGSGTQLSVL.

The chain joins TRBV23-1 to TRBJ2-4; D may be TRBD2 (5 bases). TRBV23-1 carries the ORF label, with uncertain function. V lost 7 bases, J lost 1 base, and 14 bases lay in between. The CDR3 contains 15 residues. CDR3 bases: TGCGCCAGCAAGCCAGCTACGGGGGCCAAAAACATTCAGTACTTC. This sequence encodes CASKPATGAKNIQYF.